This T cell receptor beta chain was documented in a study of blood T cell repertoires in COVID-19. Someone with COVID-19 had been met by exposed participants within 2 weeks before study entry. In the source study's methods: Reference gene primer amplification gave estimated nucleated cell counts. Sequencing used immunoSEQ multiplex PCR; TCRdb keeps in-frame clones, though not all of them. For V, J and clone size, that table is used; D and trimming come from the DNA. Seen here are 350,000 to 450,000 clones, about nine tenths observed once, and the top ten hold around 0.94%. The CDR3 is 14 amino acids. Trimming stripped 7 bases from V and 1 base from J, with 13 bases between. Germline assignment: CDR1 MNHEY and CDR2 SVGAGI.

The sequence was collected from a woman aged 40 to 50 who had been exposed to COVID-19. Sequencing used PBMCs or T cells enriched from blood (not recorded which). This rearrangement joins TRBV6-5 to TRBJ2-5; D unresolved. As DNA, the CDR3 is TGTGCCAGCAAGTTGAGGCGGAGCCAAGAGACCCAGTACTTC. Translated, it gives CASKLRRSQETQYF.